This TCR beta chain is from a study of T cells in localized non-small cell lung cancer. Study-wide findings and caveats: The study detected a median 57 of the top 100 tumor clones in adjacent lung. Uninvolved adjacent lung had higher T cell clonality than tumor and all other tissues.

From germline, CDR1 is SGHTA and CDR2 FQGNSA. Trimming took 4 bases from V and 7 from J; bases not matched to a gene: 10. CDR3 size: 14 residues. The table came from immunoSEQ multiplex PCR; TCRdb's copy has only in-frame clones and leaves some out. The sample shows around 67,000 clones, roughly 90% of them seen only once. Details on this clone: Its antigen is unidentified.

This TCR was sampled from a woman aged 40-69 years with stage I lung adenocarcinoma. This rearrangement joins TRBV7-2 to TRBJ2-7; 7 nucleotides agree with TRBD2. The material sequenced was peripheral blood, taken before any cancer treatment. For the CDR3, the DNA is TGTGCCAGCAGCTCTAGCGGTCTCGTGGGGGAGCAGTACTTC. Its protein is CASSSSGLVGEQYF.